This entry lists 26 T cell receptor beta chains sequenced from one sample in a study of cytomegalovirus exposure and HLA in healthy donors. Profiled with immunoSEQ multiplex PCR; TCRdb holds only in-frame clones, not every one. Of about 150,000 clones listed, roughly 86% are singletons. Sequencing was carried out using PBMCs. These receptors originate from a human donor in good health.

The chain is built from TRBV28 and TRBJ2-1; D is perhaps TRBD1 (6 bases). Looked up from germline, CDR1 is MDHEN and CDR2 is SYDVKM. V was pared by 9 bases and J by 2 bases, with 11 bases between. This CDR3 is 13 amino acids long. CDR3 residues: CASHQGTYNEQFF. In DNA form, the CDR3 reads TGTGCCAGTCACCAGGGGACCTACAATGAGCAGTTCTTC.

The rearrangement links TRBV30 to TRBJ1-4, with a weak D call TRBD1 (6 bases). CDR1 is GTSNPN, CDR2 SVGIG, per germline (reference sequence). V lost 8 bases and J 8 bases, leaving 21 bases between the germline ends. There are 14 residues in the CDR3. In DNA, the CDR3 is TGTGCCGTATCCCTCCTCGGACAGTCAGAAAAACTGTTTTTT. Translating gives CAVSLLGQSEKLFF.

The chain recombines TRBV11-2 with TRBJ2-2; D is perhaps TRBD2 (6 bases). CDR1 SGHAT and CDR2 FQNNGV come from the germline V gene. This CDR3 has 15 amino acids. Between the trimmed V and J ends, which lost 0 bases and 6 bases, there was a span of 11 bases. The CDR3 coding sequence is TGTGCCAGCAGCTTAGACGGGGGACGGTCCGGGGAGCTGTTTTTT. It codes for CASSLDGGRSGELFF.

This clone was recorded once. The V and J genes are TRBV2 and TRBJ1-4, with TRBD1 as a possible D gene (6 bases). The CDR3 runs to 16 residues. The germline V and J ends were trimmed by 6 bases and 2 bases, with 16 bases remaining between them. The germline V gene encodes CDR1 SNHLY and CDR2 FYNNEI. CDR3 region: CASRGATIFTNEKLFF. The CDR3 region has the DNA TGTGCCAGCAGGGGGGCGACTATATTTACTAATGAAAAACTGTTTTTT. Together with reference TRBV2 and TRBJ1-4, the CDR3 gives the full variable domain: EPEVTQTPSHQVTQMGQEVILRCVPISNHLYFYWYRQILGQKVEFLVSFYNNEISEKSEIFDDQFSVERPDGSNFTLKIRSTKLEDSAMYFCASRGATIFTNEKLFFGSGTQLSVL.

There are a few counts of this clone. The chain employs TRBV2 and TRBJ2-7, with TRBD2 matching 8 bases. Germline CDR1 is SNHLY and CDR2 is FYNNEI. V trimming: 2 bases; J trimming: 3 bases; junction bases outside the gene matches: 6. The CDR3 is 15 residues long. The CDR3 region is CASSEYGSGDYEQYF. In DNA form, the CDR3 reads TGTGCCAGCAGTGAATATGGTAGCGGGGACTACGAGCAGTACTTC.

J is TRBJ2-1 and V is TRBV7-6; 14 bases agree with TRBD2. V lost 2 bases and J lost 7; bases outside the gene matches: 7. The CDR3 length is 17 residues. Per the germline V gene, CDR1 is SGHVS and CDR2 is FNYEAQ. CDR3 DNA sequence: TGTGCCAGCAGCTTAAGCCTAGGGACTAGCGGGAGTAATGAGCAGTTCTTC. Residues: CASSLSLGTSGSNEQFF.

This clone came up once. The chain uses TRBV5-1 and TRBJ1-5; 9 bases fit TRBD1. The germline V gene encodes CDR1 SGHRS and CDR2 YFSETQ. With V trimmed by 4 bases and J by 0 bases, 8 bases remained unmatched. CDR3 length: 17 amino acids. CDR3 region: CASSPWGTGISNQPQHF. In DNA form, the CDR3 reads TGCGCCAGCAGCCCCTGGGGGACAGGGATTAGCAATCAGCCCCAGCATTTT. The full variable domain, rest sourced from reference TRBV5-1 and TRBJ1-5, is KAGVTQTPRYLIKTRGQQVTLSCSPISGHRSVSWYQQTPGQGLQFLFEYFSETQRNKGNFPGRFSGRQFSNSRSEMNVSTLELGDSALYLCASSPWGTGISNQPQHFGDGTRLSIL.

This clone showed up just once. The chain couples TRBV7-9 to TRBJ2-2; D remains unclear. From germline, CDR1 is SEHNR and CDR2 FQNEAQ (reference sequence). V was cut by 5 bases and J by 6 bases, with 13 bases left in between. This CDR3 contains 14 residues. The CDR3 protein is CASSPFWAAGELFF. CDR3 sequence (DNA): TGTGCCAGCAGCCCCTTTTGGGCCGCCGGGGAGCTGTTTTTT.

The rearrangement joins TRBV2 to TRBJ1-2, with D unclear. CDR1 SNHLY and CDR2 FYNNEI come from the germline V gene. Trimming took off 6 bases at V and 8 bases at J, with 22 bases between the two ends. The CDR3 covers 15 residues. The CDR3, as DNA: TGTGCCAGCAGGCCGGGAGGTGCCGTGCAGCGGGGCTACACCTTC. Amino acid sequence: CASRPGGAVQRGYTF.

This clone was seen only once. V is TRBV5-6 and J is TRBJ1-3, with 7 positions matching TRBD1. The V gene end was trimmed by 4 bases and the J gene end by 4 bases; junction bases not matched to a gene: 5. Germline loops: CDR1 SGHDT, CDR2 YYEEEE. This CDR3 region has 14 residues. The CDR3 coding sequence is TGTGCCAGCAGCCTCGGGACAGCGGGAAACACCATATATTTT. It specifies CASSLGTAGNTIYF.

This clone was seen just once. J is TRBJ2-1 and V is TRBV2, with unresolved D. Trimming stripped 9 bases from V and 5 bases from J, with 14 bases between. The CDR3 spans 13 residues. Looked up from germline, CDR1 is SNHLY and CDR2 is FYNNEI. The CDR3 loop is CASLLVDNNEQFF. In DNA, the CDR3 is TGTGCCAGTCTTCTGGTAGATAACAATGAGCAGTTCTTC.

The chain employs TRBV27 and TRBJ2-2; 9 nucleotides match TRBD2. The CDR3 consists of 17 residues. The V segment lost 5 bases and the J segment 0 bases; nucleotides outside the gene matches: 7. Per germline, CDR1 MNHEY and CDR2 SMNVEV (reference sequence). This chain's CDR3 is CASSPDPSGANTGELFF. In DNA form, the CDR3 reads TGTGCCAGCAGTCCAGACCCTAGCGGGGCGAACACCGGGGAGCTGTTTTTT.

This clone has only one observation. This chain links TRBV28 with TRBJ2-7; tentative D call: TRBD1 (5 bases). Between the trimmed V and J ends, which lost 6 bases and 5 bases, there was a span of 17 bases. Per germline, CDR1 MDHEN and CDR2 SYDVKM. The CDR3 runs 14 residues. CDR3 sequence: CASSSRPGPDEQYF. The CDR3 region has the DNA TGTGCCAGCAGCTCCCGGCCAGGGCCCGACGAGCAGTACTTC.

This clone was observed a single time. The chain carries TRBV6-6 and TRBJ2-3, with D tentatively TRBD1 (6 bases). Trimming removed 2 bases from V and 3 bases from J, with 12 bases in between. Germline lookup yields CDR1 MNHNY and CDR2 SVGAGI (reference sequence). The CDR3 loop spans 15 amino acids. CDR3 amino acids: CASSYRVQGTDTQYF. The CDR3 DNA sequence: TGTGCCAGCAGTTACCGTGTACAGGGAACAGATACGCAGTATTTT.

This rearrangement joins TRBV30 to TRBJ1-5; no clear D. CDR3 size: 14 residues. Between the trimmed V and J ends, which lost 2 bases and 3 bases, there was a span of 11 bases. Per germline, CDR1 GTSNPN and CDR2 SVGIG (reference sequence). For the CDR3, the DNA is TGTGCCTGGAGTATACCCGGGAACAATCAGCCCCAGCATTTT. It translates to CAWSIPGNNQPQHF.

The V gene is TRBV28, the J gene TRBJ1-5; D call uncertain. This CDR3 is 16 amino acids long. In germline, CDR1 is MDHEN, CDR2 SYDVKM. V lost 7 bases, J lost 3 bases, and 19 bases lay in between. This chain's CDR3 is CASNPMGGLINQPQHF. CDR3 nucleotides: TGTGCCAGCAATCCCATGGGAGGGCTCATCAATCAGCCCCAGCATTTT.

This clone appeared once. The V and J genes are TRBV23-1 and TRBJ2-7; D perhaps matches TRBD2 (7 bases). TRBV23-1 qualifies as an ORF whose function is uncertain. V was cut by 6 bases and J by 7 bases, with 22 bases left in between. This CDR3 has 15 amino acids. The chain's CDR3 is CASSRGGGEVREQYF. In DNA form, the CDR3 reads TGCGCCAGCAGCCGAGGGGGAGGGGAGGTCAGGGAGCAGTACTTC.

The chain is built from TRBV6-1 and TRBJ2-3, with TRBD1 matching 8 bases. J was trimmed by 4 bases and V by 9 bases; bases with no gene match: 9. This CDR3 contains 14 residues. The germline gives CDR1 MNHNS, CDR2 SASEGT. The CDR3 loop reads CASGGTGPPDTQYF. In DNA form, the CDR3 reads TGTGCCAGTGGAGGGACAGGTCCTCCAGATACGCAGTATTTT.

The chain is built from TRBV5-1 and TRBJ1-3; no clear D gene. V shed 4 bases and J shed 4 bases, with 15 bases lying between them. CDR3 length: 15 residues. Germline V gene data show CDR1 as SGHRS and CDR2 as YFSETQ. The CDR3 loop is CASSRDTRQGNTIYF. The CDR3 DNA is TGCGCCAGCAGCCGGGATACCAGGCAAGGAAACACCATATATTTT.

V is TRBV5-1 and J is TRBJ2-3, with 13 bases identical to TRBD2. In germline, CDR1 is SGHRS, CDR2 YFSETQ. The CDR3 length is 17 residues. Trimming at V came to 3 bases and at J to 0 bases, leaving 4 bases not matched to a gene. For the CDR3, the DNA is TGCGCCAGCAGCTCCGGACTAGCGGGAGTAAGCACAGATACGCAGTATTTT. Translating gives CASSSGLAGVSTDTQYF.

The rearrangement joins TRBV9 to TRBJ2-1; 8 bases line up with TRBD1. The germline CDR1 and CDR2 sequences are SGDLS and YYNGEE. Trimming removed 4 bases from V and 6 bases from J; junction bases left unmatched: 6. The CDR3 spans 14 residues. For the CDR3, the DNA is TGTGCCAGCAGCCCAGGGGGCTATGGCAATGAGCAGTTCTTC. As protein: CASSPGGYGNEQFF.

The chain employs TRBV5-6 and TRBJ2-1, with TRBD2 as a possible D gene (7 bases). The CDR3 is 16 residues long. CDR1 and CDR2 from the germline V gene are SGHDT and YYEEEE. The V end was cut by 1 base, the J end by 8 bases, with 19 bases between. The CDR3 is CASSLKGRGAADEQFF. The DNA for the CDR3 is TGTGCCAGCAGCTTGAAGGGTCGGGGGGCCGCGGATGAGCAGTTCTTC.

CDR3 bases: TGCAGCGCTGCGGGGACAGGGGGCGATCGACCTAACTATGGCTACACCTTC. Translation gives CSAAGTGGDRPNYGYTF. The chain recombines TRBV29-1 with TRBJ1-2, with 12 bases that match TRBD1. The V gene end was trimmed by 7 bases and the J gene end by 0 bases; junction bases not matched to a gene: 12. CDR3 length: 17 residues. Germline V CDR1 and CDR2: SQVTM, ANQGSEA.

This clone was observed a single time. The V and J genes are TRBV27 and TRBJ2-2; D is perhaps TRBD1 (6 bases). The V end lost 10 bases, the J end lost 5 bases, and 17 bases lay between the germline ends. The CDR3 runs to 14 residues. Germline CDR1 MNHEY, CDR2 SMNVEV (reference sequence). CDR3 DNA: TGTGCCACGGCCTCCGGGACACTGACCGGGGAGCTGTTTTTT. Protein product: CATASGTLTGELFF.

This clone appeared a single time. This chain joins TRBV6-1 and TRBJ2-7; possible D gene TRBD1, 7 bases. The CDR3 is 15 residues long. Trimming cost V 5 bases and J 4 bases, with 18 bases left between them. CDR1 is MNHNS and CDR2 is SASEGT in the germline V gene. CDR3 DNA: TGTGCCAGCAGTTCAGGGGGGATAATTGGGTACGAGCAGTACTTC. It is translated as CASSSGGIIGYEQYF.

This clone was counted once. The V call is TRBV27, the J call TRBJ2-1; D gene ambiguous. Germline CDR1 is MNHEY and CDR2 is SMNVEV (reference sequence). The CDR3 covers 13 residues. Trimming took 4 bases from V and 5 from J, leaving 9 bases between them. DNA for the CDR3: TGTGCCAGCAGTTCTACCGACAACAATGAGCAGTTCTTC. This translates into CASSSTDNNEQFF.